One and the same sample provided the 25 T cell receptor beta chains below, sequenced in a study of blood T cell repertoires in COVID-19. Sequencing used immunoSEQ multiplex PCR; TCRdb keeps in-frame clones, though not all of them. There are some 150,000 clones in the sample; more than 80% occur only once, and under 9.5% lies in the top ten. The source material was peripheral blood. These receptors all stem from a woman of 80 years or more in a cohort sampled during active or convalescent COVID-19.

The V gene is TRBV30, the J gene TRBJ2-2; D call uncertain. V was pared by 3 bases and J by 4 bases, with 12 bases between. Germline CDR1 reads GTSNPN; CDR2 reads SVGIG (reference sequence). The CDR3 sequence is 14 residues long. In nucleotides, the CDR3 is TGTGCCTGGAGGTTGGCAGGTAGCACCGGGGAGCTGTTTTTT. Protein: CAWRLAGSTGELFF.

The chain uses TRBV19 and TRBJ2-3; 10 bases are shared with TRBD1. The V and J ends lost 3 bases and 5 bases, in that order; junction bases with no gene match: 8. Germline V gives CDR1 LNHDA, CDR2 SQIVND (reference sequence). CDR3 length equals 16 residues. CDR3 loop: CASSIGTGVIGDTQYF. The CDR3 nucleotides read TGTGCCAGTAGTATCGGGACAGGGGTAATCGGAGATACGCAGTATTTT.

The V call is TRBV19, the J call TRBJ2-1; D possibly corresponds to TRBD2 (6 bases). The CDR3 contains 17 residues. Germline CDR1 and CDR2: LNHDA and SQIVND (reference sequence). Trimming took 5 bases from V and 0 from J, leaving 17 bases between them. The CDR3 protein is CASSPRGDGSSYNEQFF. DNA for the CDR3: TGTGCCAGTAGTCCCCGGGGAGACGGGAGCTCCTACAATGAGCAGTTCTTC.

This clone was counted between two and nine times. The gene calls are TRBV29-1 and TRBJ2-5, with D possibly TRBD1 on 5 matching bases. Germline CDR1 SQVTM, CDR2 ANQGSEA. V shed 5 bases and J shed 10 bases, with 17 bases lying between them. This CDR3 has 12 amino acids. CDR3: CSVSTGEFFQYF. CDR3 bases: TGCAGCGTTTCAACAGGCGAGTTTTTCCAGTACTTC.

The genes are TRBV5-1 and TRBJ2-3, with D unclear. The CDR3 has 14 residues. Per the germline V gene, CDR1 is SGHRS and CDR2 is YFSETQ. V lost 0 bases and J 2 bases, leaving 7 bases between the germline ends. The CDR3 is CASSLEPLTDTQYF. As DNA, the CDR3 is TGCGCCAGCAGCTTGGAGCCCCTCACAGATACGCAGTATTTT.

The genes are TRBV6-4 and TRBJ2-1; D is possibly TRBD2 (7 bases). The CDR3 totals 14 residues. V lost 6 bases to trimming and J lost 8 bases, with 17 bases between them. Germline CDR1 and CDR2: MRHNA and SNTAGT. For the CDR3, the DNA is TGTGCCAGCAGCGGTGGGGGGGGCGGAGATGAGCAGTTCTTC. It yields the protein CASSGGGGGDEQFF.

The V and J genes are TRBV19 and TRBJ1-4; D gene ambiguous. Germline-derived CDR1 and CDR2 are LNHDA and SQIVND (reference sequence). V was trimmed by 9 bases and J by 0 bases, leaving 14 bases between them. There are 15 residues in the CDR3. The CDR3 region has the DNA TGTGCCAGCCTTAGGCGGGGTGCAACTAATGAAAAACTGTTTTTT. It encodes CASLRRGATNEKLFF.

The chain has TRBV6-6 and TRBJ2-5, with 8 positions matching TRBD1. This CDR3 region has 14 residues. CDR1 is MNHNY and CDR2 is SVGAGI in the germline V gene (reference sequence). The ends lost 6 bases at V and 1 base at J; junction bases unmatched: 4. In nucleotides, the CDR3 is TGTGCCAGCAGAAAAACAGGGGGCCAAGAGACCCAGTACTTC. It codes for CASRKTGGQETQYF.

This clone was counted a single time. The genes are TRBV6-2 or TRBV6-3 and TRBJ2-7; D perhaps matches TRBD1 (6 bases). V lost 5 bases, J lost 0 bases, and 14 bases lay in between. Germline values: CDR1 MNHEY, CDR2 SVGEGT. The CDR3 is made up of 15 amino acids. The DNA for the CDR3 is TGTGCCAGCAGTAACACGGGACACCTCTCCTACGAGCAGTACTTC. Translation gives CASSNTGHLSYEQYF.

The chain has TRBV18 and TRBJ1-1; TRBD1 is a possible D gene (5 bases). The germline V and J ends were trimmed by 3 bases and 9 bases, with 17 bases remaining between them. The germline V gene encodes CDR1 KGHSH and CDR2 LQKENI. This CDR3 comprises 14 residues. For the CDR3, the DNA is TGTGCCAGCTCACCCCCTGGTTCGGGGGTGAAAGCTTTCTTT. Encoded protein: CASSPPGSGVKAFF.

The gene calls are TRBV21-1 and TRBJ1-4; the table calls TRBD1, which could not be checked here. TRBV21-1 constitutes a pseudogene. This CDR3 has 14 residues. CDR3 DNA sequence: TGTGCCAGCAGCGCGACAGGGGTGGGGGAAAAACTGTTTTTT. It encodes CASSATGVGEKLFF.

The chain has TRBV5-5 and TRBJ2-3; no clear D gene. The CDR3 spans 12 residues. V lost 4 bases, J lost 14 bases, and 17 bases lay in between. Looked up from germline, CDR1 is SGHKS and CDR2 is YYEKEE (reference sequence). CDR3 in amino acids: CASSPLLTPGYF. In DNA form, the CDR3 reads TGTGCCAGCAGCCCCCTACTTACCCCGGGGTATTTT.

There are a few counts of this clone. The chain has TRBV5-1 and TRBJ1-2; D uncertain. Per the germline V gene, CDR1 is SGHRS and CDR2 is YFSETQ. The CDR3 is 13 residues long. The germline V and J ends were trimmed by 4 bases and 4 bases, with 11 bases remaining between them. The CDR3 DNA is TGCGCCAGCAGCGAATTAGTGAGCTATGGCTACACCTTC. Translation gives CASSELVSYGYTF.

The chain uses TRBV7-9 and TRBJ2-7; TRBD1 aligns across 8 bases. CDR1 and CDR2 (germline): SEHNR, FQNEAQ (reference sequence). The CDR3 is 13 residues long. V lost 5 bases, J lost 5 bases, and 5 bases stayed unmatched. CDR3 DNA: TGTGCCAGCAGCACACAGGGGGTAGACGAGCAGTACTTC. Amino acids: CASSTQGVDEQYF.

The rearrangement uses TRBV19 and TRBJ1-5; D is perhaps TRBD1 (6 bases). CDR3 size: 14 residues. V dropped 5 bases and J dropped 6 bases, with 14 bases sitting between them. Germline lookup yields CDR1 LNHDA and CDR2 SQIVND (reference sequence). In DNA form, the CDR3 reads TGTGCCAGTAGTTCCCAGGGGAAGGGTCAGCCCCAGCATTTT. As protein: CASSSQGKGQPQHF.

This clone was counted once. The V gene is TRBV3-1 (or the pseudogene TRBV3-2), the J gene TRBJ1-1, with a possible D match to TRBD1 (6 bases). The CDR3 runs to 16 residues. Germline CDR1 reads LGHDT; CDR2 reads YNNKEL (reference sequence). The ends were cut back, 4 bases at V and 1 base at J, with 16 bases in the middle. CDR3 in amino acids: CASSRGGGQKNTEAFF. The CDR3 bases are TGTGCCAGCAGCCGGGGAGGGGGACAAAAGAACACTGAAGCTTTCTTT.

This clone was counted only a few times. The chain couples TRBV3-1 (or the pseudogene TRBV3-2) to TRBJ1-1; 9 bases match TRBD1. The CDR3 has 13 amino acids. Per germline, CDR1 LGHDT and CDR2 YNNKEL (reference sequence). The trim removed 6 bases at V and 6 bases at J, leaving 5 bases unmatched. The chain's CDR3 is CASRPTGGAEAFF. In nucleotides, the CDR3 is TGTGCCAGCAGGCCTACAGGGGGCGCTGAAGCTTTCTTT.

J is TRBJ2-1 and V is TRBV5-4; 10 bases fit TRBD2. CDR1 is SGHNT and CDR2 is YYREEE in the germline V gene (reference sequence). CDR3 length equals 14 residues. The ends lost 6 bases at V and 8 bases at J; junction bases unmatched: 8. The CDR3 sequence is CASIQAGGPYEQFF. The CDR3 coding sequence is TGTGCCAGCATCCAAGCGGGGGGGCCCTATGAGCAGTTCTTC.

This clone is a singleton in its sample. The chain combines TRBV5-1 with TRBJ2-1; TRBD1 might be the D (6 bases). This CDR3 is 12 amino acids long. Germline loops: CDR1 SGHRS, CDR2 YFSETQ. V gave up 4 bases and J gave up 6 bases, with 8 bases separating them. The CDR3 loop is CASSKDSNEQFF. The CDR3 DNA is TGCGCCAGCAGCAAGGACAGCAATGAGCAGTTCTTC.

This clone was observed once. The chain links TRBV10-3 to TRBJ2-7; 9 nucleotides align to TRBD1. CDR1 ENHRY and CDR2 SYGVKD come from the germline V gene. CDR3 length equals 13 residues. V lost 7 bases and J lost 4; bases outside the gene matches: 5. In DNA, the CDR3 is TGTGCCATCAAACCGGGACAGGGATACGAGCAGTACTTC. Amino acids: CAIKPGQGYEQYF.

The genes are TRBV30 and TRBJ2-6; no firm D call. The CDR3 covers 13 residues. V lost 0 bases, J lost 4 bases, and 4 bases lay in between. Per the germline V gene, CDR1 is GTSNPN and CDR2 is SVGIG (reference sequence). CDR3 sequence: CAWSVQGANVLTF. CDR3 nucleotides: TGTGCCTGGAGTGTACAAGGGGCCAACGTCCTGACTTTC.

The CDR3 nucleotides are TGTGCCAGCAGTCTGGACATCACCGGGGAGCTGTTTTTT. It yields the protein CASSLDITGELFF. This chain joins TRBV6-5 and TRBJ2-2, with D perhaps TRBD1 (5 bases). CDR1 is MNHEY, CDR2 SVGAGI, per germline. Trimming left V 5 bases short and J 4 bases short, with 8 bases between. The CDR3 runs to 13 residues.

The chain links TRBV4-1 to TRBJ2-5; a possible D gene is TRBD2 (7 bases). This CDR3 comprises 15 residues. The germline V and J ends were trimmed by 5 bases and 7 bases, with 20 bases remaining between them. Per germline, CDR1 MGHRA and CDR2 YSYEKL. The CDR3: CASSGEGRGTGTQYF. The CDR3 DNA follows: TGCGCCAGCAGCGGGGAAGGGAGGGGGACTGGGACCCAGTACTTC.

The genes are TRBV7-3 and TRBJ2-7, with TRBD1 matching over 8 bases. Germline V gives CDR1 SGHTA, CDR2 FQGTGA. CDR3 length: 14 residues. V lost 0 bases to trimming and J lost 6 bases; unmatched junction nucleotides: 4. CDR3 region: CASSLTTGASEQYF. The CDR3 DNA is TGTGCCAGCAGCTTAACGACAGGGGCCTCCGAGCAGTACTTC. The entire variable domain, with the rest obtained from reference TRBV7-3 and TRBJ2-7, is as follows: GAGVSQTPSNKVTEKGKYVELRCDPISGHTALYWYRQSLGQGPEFLIYFQGTGAADDSGLPNDRFFAVRPEGSVSTLKIQRTERGDSAVYLCASSLTTGASEQYFGPGTRLTVT.

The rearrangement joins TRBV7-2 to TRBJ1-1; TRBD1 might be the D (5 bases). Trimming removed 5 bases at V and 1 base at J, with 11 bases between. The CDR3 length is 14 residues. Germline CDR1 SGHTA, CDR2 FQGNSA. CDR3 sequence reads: CASSLGLPNTEAFF. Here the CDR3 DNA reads TGTGCCAGCAGCCTGGGACTGCCGAACACTGAAGCTTTCTTT. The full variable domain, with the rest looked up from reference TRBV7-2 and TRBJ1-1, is GAGVSQSPSNKVTEKGKDVELRCDPISGHTALYWYRQSLGQGLEFLIYFQGNSAPDKSGLPSDRFSAERTGGSVSTLTIQRTQQEDSAVYLCASSLGLPNTEAFFGQGTRLTVV.